The text below deals with one T cell receptor (beta chain). The data stem from a study of blood T cell repertoires in COVID-19. Background on the study: Some COVID-19 samples were acute and others convalescent; all came from the United States, Italy and Spain. PBMCs, B-cell-depleted T cells, or T cells were the source of the cDNA or gDNA that made up the material.

How the authors handled the data: Reference gene primer amplification gave nucleated cell count estimates. Sequenced by immunoSEQ multiplex PCR; TCRdb stores in-frame clones only, minus some. The V and J calls and clone size are taken from that table; D and trimming were inferred from the DNA. The repertoire includes 310,000 or so clones, roughly 84% of them detected once, and 1% sits in the top ten. V was cut by 6 bases and J by 2 bases, with 18 bases left in between. Germline CDR1 is SGHAT and CDR2 is FQNNGV. The CDR3 covers 16 residues. The genes are TRBV11-2 and TRBJ2-3, with TRBD2 as a possible D gene (6 bases). Input material: peripheral blood. This TCR came from a man between 45 and 60 years old with active or convalescent COVID-19. CDR3 sequence reads: CASRSSGGGLTDTQYF. CDR3 DNA sequence: TGTGCCAGCAGGAGTTCTGGGGGAGGTCTCACAGATACGCAGTATTTT.